This T cell receptor beta chain is from a study of blood T cell repertoires in COVID-19. TCRdb's table, derived via immunoSEQ multiplex PCR, lists solely in-frame clones and lacks some. The table records roughly 170,000 clones, about 86% of them present only once. The clonotype was recovered from a woman aged 45-60 years in a cohort exposed to, infected with or recovered from COVID-19 (not recorded which). The sequenced material came from PBMCs or T cells enriched from blood (not recorded which).

CDR3 sequence reads: CASSLAGVLQPQHF. CDR3 DNA sequence: TGTGCCAGCAGTCTGGCAGGGGTACTTCAGCCCCAGCATTTT. The V call is TRBV28, the J call TRBJ1-5; the D gene is possibly TRBD1 (6 bases). Germline lookup yields CDR1 MDHEN and CDR2 SYDVKM. This CDR3 comprises 14 residues. Trimming took 5 bases from V and 6 from J, leaving 14 bases between them.